The TCR beta chain described here comes from a study of T cells in Graves' hyperthyroidism and ophthalmopathy. CDR3 length equals 14 residues. V lost 8 bases and J lost 4, with 17 bases in between. CDR1 SGHTA and CDR2 FQGNSA come from the germline V gene. Diagnoses used clinical symptoms, serum thyroxine and TRAb, thyroid ultrasound and orbital computed tomography. TCR beta CDR3 sequences were amplified from RNA transcripts. The study used the HTBI primer set for a first-round RT-PCR of the TCR CDR3. Via MiXCR, TCRdb re-called the multiplex PCR reads, giving one row per CDR3 protein. The table lists roughly 500,000 distinct CDR3 sequences, 40% to 55% of them singletons, with around 44% in the top ten.

This clonotype was sampled from an adult woman with Graves' disease, either hyperthyroidism or ophthalmopathy (not recorded which). The chain links TRBV7-2 to TRBJ1-2; D gene uncertain. The sequenced sample was peripheral blood or thyroid tissue (not recorded which). CDR3 DNA: TGTGCCAGCGAGTCCAGTCGGCGGGGCTATGGCTACACCTTC. Translation gives CASESSRRGYGYTF.